Each of the 29 T cell receptor beta chains below was sequenced from the same sample in a study of monozygotic twins with inflammatory bowel disease. TCRdb re-called the 5' RACE reads and catalogs CDR3 proteins one per entry, DNA excluded. The sample data list 190,000 or so distinct CDR3 sequences. What was sequenced was blood. These receptor sequences come from a human donor with ulcerative colitis or Crohn's disease, or a healthy co-twin of an affected twin (not recorded which).

This clonotype is called medium-sized (0.01 to 0.1%) based on its frequency. The gene calls are TRBV7-9 and TRBJ1-2; TCRdb names TRBD1, which stays unverified in the absence of DNA. Germline V gene data show CDR1 as SEHNR and CDR2 as FQNEAQ (reference sequence). The CDR3 extends over 17 amino acids. CDR3 loop: CASSFKLQGVANYGYTF.

The rearrangement links TRBV20-1 to TRBJ2-7; lacking DNA, the TRBD1 call made by TCRdb goes unchecked. There are 14 residues in the CDR3. The germline V gene encodes CDR1 DFQATT and CDR2 SNEGSKA (reference sequence). The CDR3 region is CSTQGGTGAYEQYF.

The V call is TRBV4-2, the J call TRBJ2-7; TCRdb proposes TRBD2, but this gene call is untestable without DNA. Germline V gives CDR1 LGHNA, CDR2 YNFKEQ. The CDR3 covers 15 residues. CDR3 residues: CASSRSSGGSYEQYF.

The J gene is TRBJ2-2, the V gene TRBV7-9; the TRBD2 assignment by TCRdb is unverifiable without DNA. Germline V gene sequence: CDR1 SEHNR, CDR2 FQNEAQ (reference sequence). This CDR3 region has 17 residues. CDR3 sequence: CASSLTSGGANTGELFF.

The chain carries TRBV5-4 and TRBJ2-7. Per the germline V gene, CDR1 is SGHNT and CDR2 is YYREEE (reference sequence). The length of the CDR3 is 14 residues. The CDR3 here is CASSDKGSSDEQYF. Looking up the rest from reference TRBV5-4 and TRBJ2-7 gives the full variable domain: ETGVTQSPTHLIKTRGQQVTLRCSSQSGHNTVSWYQQALGQGPQFIFQYYREEENGRGNFPPRFSGLQFPNYSSELNVNALELDDSALYLCASSDKGSSDEQYFGPGTRLTVT.

This rearrangement joins TRBV6-1 to TRBJ2-1; TCRdb's D call, TRBD2, is unchecked because there is no DNA. There are 15 residues in the CDR3. Germline V lookup: CDR1 MNHNS, CDR2 SASEGT. CDR3 amino acids: CASSEVQEGYNEQFF.

The chain recombines TRBV14 with TRBJ2-7; TCRdb returns TRBD1, unconfirmable since there is no DNA. The CDR3 is 16 amino acids. Germline-derived CDR1 and CDR2 are SGHDN and FVKESK. This CDR3 reads CASSQGLGQGVREQYF.

V and J are TRBV5-1 and TRBJ2-2. This CDR3 is 15 amino acids long. Germline values: CDR1 SGHRS, CDR2 YFSETQ. The CDR3 spells CASSLRLGNTGELFF.

The gene calls are TRBV12-3 or TRBV12-4 and TRBJ2-5; TCRdb names TRBD2, which stays unverified in the absence of DNA. This CDR3 has 14 amino acids. The CDR3 loop reads CASSFSGTQETQYF.

The genes are TRBV12-3 or TRBV12-4 and TRBJ1-6. The CDR3 consists of 16 residues. CDR3 in amino acids: CASTSRGGLRNSPLHF.

The J gene is TRBJ2-2, the V gene TRBV3-1; TCRdb returns TRBD2, unconfirmable since there is no DNA. The CDR3 extends over 16 amino acids. Per germline, CDR1 LGHDT and CDR2 YNNKEL (reference sequence). The CDR3 protein is CASSQFALSNTGELFF.

The chain links TRBV24-1 to TRBJ2-1; absent DNA, TCRdb's TRBD1 call cannot be checked. CDR1 is KGHDR, CDR2 SFDVKD, per germline. The CDR3 is 14 residues long. The CDR3 is CATSDLLRGNEQFF.

The chain links TRBV5-1 to TRBJ2-5; with no DNA, the TCRdb D assignment of TRBD1 cannot be verified. Germline V gene lookup returns CDR1 SGHRS and CDR2 YFSETQ. The CDR3 has 14 residues. The CDR3 loop reads CASSFQQAQETQYF.

This chain uses TRBV25-1 with TRBJ2-2; TCRdb calls TRBD2, which cannot be checked without DNA. In germline, CDR1 is MGHDK, CDR2 SYGVNS. The CDR3 has 14 residues. The CDR3 sequence is CASSGSGRAGELFF. Together with reference TRBV25-1 and TRBJ2-2, the CDR3 gives the full variable domain: EADIYQTPRYLVIGTGKKITLECSQTMGHDKMYWYQQDPGMELHLIHYSYGVNSTEKGDLSSESTVSRIRTEHFPLTLESARPSHTSQYLCASSGSGRAGELFFGEGSRLTVL.

The gene calls are TRBV27 and TRBJ2-7; the TCRdb call, TRBD2, lacks DNA for checking. The CDR3 contains 14 residues. Looked up from germline, CDR1 is MNHEY and CDR2 is SMNVEV (reference sequence). The CDR3 is CASSSPAGPNEQYF.

The V call is TRBV21-1, the J call TRBJ2-1; TCRdb designates TRBD2, a call that cannot be tested without DNA. TRBV21-1 is an annotated pseudogene. The length of the CDR3 is 14 residues. CDR3 in amino acids: CASSKAGGSNEQFF.

This chain connects TRBV12-3 or TRBV12-4 to TRBJ2-1; no DNA is available, so the TRBD1 call from TCRdb remains unchecked. The length of the CDR3 is 14 residues. The CDR3 region is CASSLWDPGNEQFF.

The rearrangement joins TRBV5-4 to TRBJ2-3; no DNA is available, so the TRBD1 call from TCRdb remains unchecked. The CDR3 is 15 residues long. CDR1 and CDR2 (germline): SGHNT, YYREEE (reference sequence). The CDR3 loop is CASSLGTAQTDTQYF. The whole variable domain, remainder taken from reference TRBV5-4 and TRBJ2-3, is ETGVTQSPTHLIKTRGQQVTLRCSSQSGHNTVSWYQQALGQGPQFIFQYYREEENGRGNFPPRFSGLQFPNYSSELNVNALELDDSALYLCASSLGTAQTDTQYFGPGTRLTVL.

J is TRBJ1-2 and V is TRBV29-1; TCRdb indicates TRBD1, and absent DNA this call remains unverified. CDR1 is SQVTM and CDR2 is ANQGSEA in the germline V gene. The CDR3 covers 12 residues. CDR3 residues: CSVGPGFYGYTF.

J is TRBJ1-2 and V is TRBV6-5. Per germline, CDR1 MNHEY and CDR2 SVGAGI. CDR3 size: 12 residues. CDR3 region: CASARSNYGYTF.

The chain uses TRBV18 and TRBJ2-6. CDR3 length equals 18 residues. Germline V CDR1 and CDR2: KGHSH, LQKENI. CDR3 protein: CASSPATDGTSGANVLTF.

The chain combines TRBV10-2 with TRBJ2-1; the D call from TCRdb, TRBD1, cannot be confirmed without DNA. Per the germline V gene, CDR1 is WSHSY and CDR2 is SAAADI. The CDR3 consists of 16 residues. CDR3 in amino acids: CASSDPATWLYNEQFF.

The chain joins TRBV12-3 or TRBV12-4 to TRBJ2-1. This CDR3 is 11 amino acids long. CDR3 loop: CASSRYNEQFF.

The chain links TRBV6-1 to TRBJ1-1; with no DNA, the TCRdb D assignment of TRBD1 cannot be verified. CDR1 is MNHNS, CDR2 SASEGT, per germline. The CDR3 sequence is 15 residues long. The CDR3 here is CASRSRGGVNTEAFF.

The chain carries TRBV29-1 and TRBJ1-1. Germline V gene data show CDR1 as SQVTM and CDR2 as ANQGSEA. The CDR3 totals 13 residues. CDR3 sequence reads: CSISGIPGNEAFF.

This chain joins TRBV5-1 and TRBJ1-4; the D gene TCRdb calls, TRBD1, cannot be checked with no DNA. This CDR3 has 14 residues. CDR1 is SGHRS, CDR2 YFSETQ, per germline. This CDR3 is CASKGQATNEKLFF.

The chain combines TRBV9 with TRBJ2-5. The germline V gene encodes CDR1 SGDLS and CDR2 YYNGEE. The CDR3 is 14 residues long. The CDR3 is CASSVGFGQETQYF.

The V call is TRBV27, the J call TRBJ1-2; TCRdb designates TRBD1, a call that cannot be tested without DNA. The CDR3 has 13 amino acids. CDR1 is MNHEY and CDR2 is SMNVEV in the germline V gene (reference sequence). This CDR3 is CASSWTGHYGYTF.

This chain joins TRBV5-5 and TRBJ1-1. Germline lookup yields CDR1 SGHKS and CDR2 YYEKEE (reference sequence). The CDR3 covers 13 residues. CDR3 in amino acids: CASSLGRAIEAFF.